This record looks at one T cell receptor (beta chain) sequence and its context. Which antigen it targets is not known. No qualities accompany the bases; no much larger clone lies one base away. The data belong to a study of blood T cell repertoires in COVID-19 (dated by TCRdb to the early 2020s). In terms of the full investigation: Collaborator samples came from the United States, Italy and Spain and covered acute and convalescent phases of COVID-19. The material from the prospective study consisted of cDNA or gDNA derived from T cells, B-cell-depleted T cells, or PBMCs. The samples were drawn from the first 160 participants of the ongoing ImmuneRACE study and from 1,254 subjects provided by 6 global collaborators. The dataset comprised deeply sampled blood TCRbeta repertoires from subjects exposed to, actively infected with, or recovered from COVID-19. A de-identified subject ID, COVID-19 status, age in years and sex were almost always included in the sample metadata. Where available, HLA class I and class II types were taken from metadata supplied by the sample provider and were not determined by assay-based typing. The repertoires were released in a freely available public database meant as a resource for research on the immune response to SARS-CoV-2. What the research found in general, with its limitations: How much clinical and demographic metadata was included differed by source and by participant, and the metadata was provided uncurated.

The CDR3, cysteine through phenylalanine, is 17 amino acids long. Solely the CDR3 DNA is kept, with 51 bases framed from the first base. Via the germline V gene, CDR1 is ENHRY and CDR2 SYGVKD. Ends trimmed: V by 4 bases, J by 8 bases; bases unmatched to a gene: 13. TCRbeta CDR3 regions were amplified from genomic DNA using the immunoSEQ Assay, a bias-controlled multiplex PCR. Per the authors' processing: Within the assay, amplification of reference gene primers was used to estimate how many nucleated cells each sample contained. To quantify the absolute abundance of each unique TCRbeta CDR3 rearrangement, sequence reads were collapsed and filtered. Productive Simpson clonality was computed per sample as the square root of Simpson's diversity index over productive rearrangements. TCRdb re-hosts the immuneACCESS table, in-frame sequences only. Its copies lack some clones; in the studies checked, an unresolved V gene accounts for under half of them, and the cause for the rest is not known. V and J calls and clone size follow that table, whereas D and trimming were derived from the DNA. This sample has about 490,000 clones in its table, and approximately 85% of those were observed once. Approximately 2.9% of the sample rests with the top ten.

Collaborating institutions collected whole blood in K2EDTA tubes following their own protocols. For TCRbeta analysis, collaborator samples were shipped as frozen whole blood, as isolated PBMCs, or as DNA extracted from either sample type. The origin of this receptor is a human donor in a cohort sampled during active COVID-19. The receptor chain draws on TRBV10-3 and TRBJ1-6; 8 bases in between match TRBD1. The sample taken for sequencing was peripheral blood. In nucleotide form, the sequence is TGTGCCATCAGTGGGACAGGGAGGGATAGAGGCGATTCACCCCTCCACTTT. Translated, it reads CAISGTGRDRGDSPLHF.